This TCR beta chain was sequenced for a study of identical twins. Whole-study findings and limits: Because invariant MAIT and iNKT cells could be present, zero-insertion analyses could be partly confounded.

MiXCR, applied by TCRdb to the 5' RACE reads, yields one record per CDR3 protein. The data contain hundreds of thousands of distinct CDR3 sequences, just over 7% of them singletons. The CDR3 totals 16 residues. V was pared by 1 base and J by 1 base, with 12 bases between. Germline values: CDR1 LNHNV, CDR2 YYDKDF (reference sequence). About this clonotype itself: Its matching antigen is unknown.

This sample also belongs to another study, concerning yellow fever vaccine responses in identical twins. That report adds: Twins reportedly had a vaccine T cell response that seemed partly convergent, partly personalized.

The sequencing input was PBMCs. The source is a woman aged 18-29 years in good health. This chain links TRBV15 with TRBJ2-3; D possibly corresponds to TRBD2 (5 bases). The CDR3 coding sequence is TGTGCCACCAGCAGAGTCCGAGCGGAGCGCACAGATACGCAGTATTTT. This gives the protein CATSRVRAERTDTQYF.